This T cell receptor (beta chain) came from a study of blood T cell repertoires in COVID-19. The germline V and J ends were trimmed by 5 bases and 4 bases, with 18 bases remaining between them. This CDR3 is built from 14 residues. The germline CDR1 and CDR2 sequences are GTSNPN and SVGIG (reference sequence). Method: immunoSEQ multiplex PCR; TCRdb's copy keeps in-frame clones and lacks some. The sample holds some 190,000 clones; about 76% are singletons and the top ten take about 9%. V is TRBV30 and J is TRBJ2-7; maybe TRBD1 (7 bases). This TCR derives from a woman in her 50s with active or convalescent COVID-19. Sample: peripheral blood. CDR3 DNA: TGTGCCTGGGACCGCGGAGGGGGCCGGTACGAGCAGTACTTC. Translated, it gives CAWDRGGGRYEQYF.